This TCR beta chain was observed in a study of cytomegalovirus exposure and HLA in healthy donors. Germline values: CDR1 SQVTM, CDR2 ANQGSEA. V was trimmed by 0 bases and J by 4 bases, leaving 16 bases between them. This CDR3 comprises 16 residues. Study-level findings and limits: High sensitivity and specificity were reportedly achieved when the classifier diagnosed cytomegalovirus status. According to a subsequent analysis, TCR clusters from the first cohort were inclined to appear together in the 120 validation repertoires. As confirmed in vitro, a few CMV-associated chains were specific for CMV antigens.

This table comes from immunoSEQ multiplex PCR, and its TCRdb copy is limited to in-frame clones, with some not included. The sample has about 250,000 clones; less than 90% are singletons. As to this clone: Its cognate antigen is unknown.

The receptor's source is a man aged 18-30 years in good health and CMV-seropositive. The chain employs TRBV29-1 and TRBJ1-3, with no clear D. The sample taken for sequencing was PBMCs. CDR3 DNA sequence: TGCAGCGTTGAAGAGAGTGGGCAGATCAGAGGAAACACCATATATTTT. Its translation is CSVEESGQIRGNTIYF.